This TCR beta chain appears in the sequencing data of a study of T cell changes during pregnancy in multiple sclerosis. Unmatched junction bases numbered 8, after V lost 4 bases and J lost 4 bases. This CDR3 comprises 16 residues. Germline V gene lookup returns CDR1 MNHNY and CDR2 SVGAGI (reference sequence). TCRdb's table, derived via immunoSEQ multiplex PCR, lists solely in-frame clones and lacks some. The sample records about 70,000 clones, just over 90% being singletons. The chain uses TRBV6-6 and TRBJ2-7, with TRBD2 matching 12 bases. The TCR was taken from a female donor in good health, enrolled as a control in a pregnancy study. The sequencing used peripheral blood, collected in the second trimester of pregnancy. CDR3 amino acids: CASSLTSGGISYEQYF. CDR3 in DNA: TGTGCCAGCAGTTTAACTAGCGGGGGGATCTCATACGAGCAGTACTTC.